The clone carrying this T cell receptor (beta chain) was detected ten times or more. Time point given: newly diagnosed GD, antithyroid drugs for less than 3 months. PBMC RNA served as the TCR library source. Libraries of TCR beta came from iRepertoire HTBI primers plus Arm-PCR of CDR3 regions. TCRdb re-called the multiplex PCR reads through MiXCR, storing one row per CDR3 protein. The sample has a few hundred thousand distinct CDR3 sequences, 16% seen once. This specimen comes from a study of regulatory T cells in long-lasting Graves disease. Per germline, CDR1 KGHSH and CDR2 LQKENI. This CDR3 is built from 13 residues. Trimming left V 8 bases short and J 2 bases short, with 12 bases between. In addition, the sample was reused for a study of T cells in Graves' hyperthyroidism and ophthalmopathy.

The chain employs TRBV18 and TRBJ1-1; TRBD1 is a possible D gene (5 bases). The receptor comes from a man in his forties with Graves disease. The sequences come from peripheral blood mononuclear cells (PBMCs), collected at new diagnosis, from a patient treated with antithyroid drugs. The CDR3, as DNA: TGTGCCAGCCTCGCGGGGCCAAACACTGAAGCTTTCTTT. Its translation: CASLAGPNTEAFF.